This T cell receptor beta chain is from a study of cytomegalovirus exposure and HLA in healthy donors. Overall study context: The 90 to 150 validation repertoires, a later analysis reported, used the same platform as the 550 to 700 repertoires from the first cohort.

Worth noting for this clone: What it binds is not known.

Germline assignment: CDR1 GTSNPN and CDR2 SVGIG (reference sequence). Germline trimming cut 3 bases from V and 9 bases from J; bases unmatched to any gene: 8. The CDR3 consists of 16 residues. General study results and limits: Per published reports, the classifier diagnosed cytomegalovirus status with high specificity and sensitivity. The listing of about 150 TCR beta chains classed them as cytomegalovirus-associated.

The donors were members of the validation cohort, which comprised around 110 subjects and was separate from the first cohort of several hundred subjects. The data were produced by immunoSEQ multiplex PCR, yet TCRdb's version contains in-frame clones alone and is incomplete. The sample comprises 250,000 or so clones, less than 90% of which are singletons, and around 12% rests with the top ten. The sequencing sample was made of PBMCs. The chain combines TRBV30 with TRBJ2-1; 16 nucleotides match TRBD2. The receptor was isolated from a man aged 18 to 29 in good health and CMV-seropositive. The CDR3 region has the DNA TGTGCCTGGAGCGCAGGGACTAGCGGGAGGGATGTTGAGCAGTTCTTC. It translates to CAWSAGTSGRDVEQFF. Full variable domain (outside the CDR3, taken from reference TRBV30 and TRBJ2-1): SQTIHQWPATLVQPVGSPLSLECTVEGTSNPNLYWYRQAAGRGLQLLFYSVGIGQISSEVPQNLSASRPQDRQFILSSKKLLLSDSGFYLCAWSAGTSGRDVEQFFGPGTRLTVL.